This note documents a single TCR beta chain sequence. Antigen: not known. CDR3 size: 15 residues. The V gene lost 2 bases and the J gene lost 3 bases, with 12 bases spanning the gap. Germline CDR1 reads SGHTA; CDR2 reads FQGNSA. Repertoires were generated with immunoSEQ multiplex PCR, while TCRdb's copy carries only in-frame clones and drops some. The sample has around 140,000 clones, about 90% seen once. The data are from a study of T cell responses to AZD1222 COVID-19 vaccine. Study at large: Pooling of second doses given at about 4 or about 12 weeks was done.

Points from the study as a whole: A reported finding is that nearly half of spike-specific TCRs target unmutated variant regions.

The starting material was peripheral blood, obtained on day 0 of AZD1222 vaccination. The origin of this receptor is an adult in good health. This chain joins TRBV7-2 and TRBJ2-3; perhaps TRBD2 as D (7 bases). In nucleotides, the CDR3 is TGTGCCAGCAGCTTACGCGGGGGCCGGACAGATACGCAGTATTTT. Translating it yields CASSLRGGRTDTQYF. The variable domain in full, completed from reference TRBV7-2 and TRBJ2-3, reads GAGVSQSPSNKVTEKGKDVELRCDPISGHTALYWYRQSLGQGLEFLIYFQGNSAPDKSGLPSDRFSAERTGGSVSTLTIQRTQQEDSAVYLCASSLRGGRTDTQYFGPGTRLTVL.